Sequencing of this TCR beta chain was carried out in a study of T cell responses to AZD1222 COVID-19 vaccine. In the study overall: Second doses were pooled across both intervals (about 4 or about 12 weeks).

Only in-frame clones appear in the TCRdb table, and some are missing; sequencing was by immunoSEQ multiplex PCR. Of some 130,000 clones in the sample, 93% were seen once. About this clone: Its antigen is undetermined.

Study-level points and caveats: The study reported that nearly half of spike-specific TCRs target unmutated variant regions. Clonal diversity may have been underestimated, and the donors were mostly white British, with more females than males. It was only after the peak T cell response that any repertoires were sampled.

CDR3 size: 15 residues. Germline loops: CDR1 LGHDT, CDR2 YNNKEL (reference sequence). V lost 0 bases, J lost 7 bases, and 3 bases stayed unmatched. The rearrangement joins TRBV3-1 (or the pseudogene TRBV3-2) to TRBJ2-1; 10 bases are a match to TRBD2. The input for sequencing was peripheral blood, taken on day 0 of AZD1222 vaccination. This sequence originates from an adult in good health. The CDR3 loop reads CASSQDAAGGNEQFF. For the CDR3, the DNA is TGTGCCAGCAGCCAAGACGCAGCGGGAGGGAATGAGCAGTTCTTC.